This entry features one TCR beta chain sequence. This entry belongs to a study of Ad26.COV2.S vaccination and SARS-CoV-2 variants. The assay was immunoSEQ multiplex PCR, and TCRdb's table has in-frame clones only and misses some. Of around 300,000 clones listed, about 85% are singletons. The treatment here: 15 to 20 received Ad26.COV2.S at low or high dose, single or two shots; 5 received placebo; per-sample allocation not given. Specimen acquisition occurred on day 63 following the initial vaccine or placebo injection. The administered vaccine (an Ad26 vector) expressed Wuhan-strain SARS-CoV-2 spike. Germline V lookup: CDR1 MNHEY, CDR2 SVGAGI. J was trimmed by 4 bases and V by 6 bases; bases with no gene match: 9. The CDR3 loop spans 15 amino acids.

The J gene is TRBJ2-3, the V gene TRBV6-5; 8 positions agree with TRBD1. The TCR originated in a person between 18 and 65 years old who received the Ad26.COV2.S COVID-19 vaccine or a placebo. This specimen consisted of peripheral blood, obtained in a trial of Ad26.COV2.S vaccine versus placebo. The CDR3 is CASSPGNRGADTQYF. CDR3 nucleotides: TGTGCCAGCAGCCCGGGAAACAGGGGGGCAGATACGCAGTATTTT.